The clone carrying this TCR beta chain was seen repeatedly, ten times or more. The antigen is not known. Germline V gene data show CDR1 as MDHEN and CDR2 as SYDVKM. V was clipped by 2 bases and J by 10 bases; unmatched bases: 10. This CDR3 contains 15 residues. Individually, TCR cDNA molecules were each labelled with a unique molecular identifier. TCRdb re-analysed the 5' RACE reads in MiXCR, keeping a single row per CDR3 protein. The sample contains about 100,000 distinct CDR3 sequences, around 4.3% of which appear only once. The data are from a study of spatial heterogeneity in lung cancer. Study in general: Beta-chain sequences were consistently detected more often than alpha-chain sequences.

General study results and limits: Mutation tallies in tumors tracked expanded intratumoral alpha and beta TCR counts.

The sample's time point: sample taken at primary tumor resection. In each case, whole RNA from tumor, nontumor lung or frozen PBMC was sequenced unsorted. This specimen was lung tumor tissue, taken at surgery. The source is a male donor with early-stage non-small cell lung cancer. The gene calls are TRBV28 and TRBJ2-1; 8 positions agree with TRBD1. The CDR3 reads CASSLDRGGYEEQFF. In DNA, the CDR3 is TGTGCCAGCAGTTTAGACAGGGGAGGTTACGAGGAGCAGTTCTTC. The variable domain in full, completed from reference TRBV28 and TRBJ2-1, reads DVKVTQSSRYLVKRTGEKVFLECVQDMDHENMFWYRQDPGLGLRLIYFSYDVKMKEKGDIPEGYSVSREKKERFSLILESASTNQTSMYLCASSLDRGGYEEQFFGPGTRLTVL.